The clone carrying this T cell receptor beta chain has a handful of counts. V gave up 4 bases and J gave up 5 bases, with 15 bases separating them. The CDR3 totals 14 residues. Germline V CDR1 and CDR2: SNHLY, FYNNEI. This entry belongs to a study of blood T cell repertoires in COVID-19. Method: immunoSEQ multiplex PCR; TCRdb's copy keeps in-frame clones and lacks some. The table shows over 85,000 clones, with 87% occurring only once. The rearrangement links TRBV2 to TRBJ2-7; tentative D call: TRBD2 (5 bases). Sequenced: peripheral blood. This clonotype was obtained from a human donor in a cohort sampled during active COVID-19. The CDR3 loop reads CASSGGGGYDEQYF. DNA of the CDR3: TGTGCCAGCAGTGGAGGAGGCGGATACGACGAGCAGTACTTC.